This T cell receptor (beta chain) was recorded in a study of identical twins. From the 5' RACE reads, TCRdb called clonotypes with MiXCR, one entry per CDR3 protein. The sample lists some 500,000 distinct CDR3 sequences; 14% were seen once. V lost 10 bases to trimming and J lost 2 bases; unmatched junction nucleotides: 6. Looked up from germline, CDR1 is MDHEN and CDR2 is SYDVKM. This CDR3 contains 15 residues. The same specimen was also included in a second study, on yellow fever vaccine responses in identical twins.

The receptor comes from a woman aged 18-29 years in good health. The gene calls are TRBV28 and TRBJ2-7, with 15 bases fitting TRBD2. The sequenced sample consisted of CD4+ T cells sorted from blood. The DNA for the CDR3 is TGTGCCACCACGGGACTAGCGGGAGGTGCCTACGAGCAGTACTTC. This codes for CATTGLAGGAYEQYF.